This T cell receptor (beta chain) was recovered during a study of blood T cell repertoires in COVID-19. Overall study context: Samples representing acute and convalescent COVID-19 were sourced from the United States, Italy and Spain.

CDR3 length equals 15 residues. Germline lookup yields CDR1 SNHLY and CDR2 FYNNEI. The V and J ends lost 6 bases and 7 bases, in that order; junction bases with no gene match: 14. This clone was counted a single time. Original methodology: Amplification with reference gene primers provided the estimates of nucleated cell counts. Assay: immunoSEQ multiplex PCR; the TCRdb copy retains only in-frame clones and omits some. That table is the source of V, J and clone size, and D and trimming were worked out from the DNA. Found here are roughly 260,000 clones, 87% of them singletons; the top ten hold 2% to 3%.

Material: peripheral blood. The source is a woman in her fifties or sixties with acute or convalescent COVID-19. The chain uses TRBV2 and TRBJ1-2; 7 positions match TRBD1. The CDR3 region has the DNA TGTGCCAGCAGCGACCAGTCGCAGGGGGTCGTTGGCTACACCTTC. It translates to CASSDQSQGVVGYTF. Using reference TRBV2 and TRBJ1-2 for the parts outside the CDR3, the full variable domain is EPEVTQTPSHQVTQMGQEVILRCVPISNHLYFYWYRQILGQKVEFLVSFYNNEISEKSEIFDDQFSVERPDGSNFTLKIRSTKLEDSAMYFCASSDQSQGVVGYTFGSGTRLTVV.